This T cell receptor (beta chain) was captured by sequencing in a study of T cell responses to AZD1222 COVID-19 vaccine. Clones were sequenced by immunoSEQ multiplex PCR, and TCRdb holds only the in-frame ones, with some missing. The sample holds some 100,000 clones; roughly 89% are singletons and the top ten take approximately 3.3%. Overall study findings and caveats: Sampling that yielded the repertoires occurred only after the peak T cell response.

This clone was counted between two and nine times. Its antigen remains unknown. The receptor's source is an adult in good health. Sequenced here: peripheral blood, sampled on day 0 of AZD1222 vaccination.

The CDR3: CASSHRQGVDGYTF. The CDR3, as DNA: TGTGCCAGCAGCCATCGACAGGGGGTTGATGGCTACACCTTC. The rearrangement joins TRBV4-2 to TRBJ1-2; the match to TRBD1 covers 9 bases. CDR1 is LGHNA, CDR2 YNFKEQ, per germline. This CDR3 comprises 14 residues. V lost 3 bases and J lost 6; bases outside the gene matches: 5.